These 22 T cell receptor beta chains were all obtained from the same sample, sequenced in a study of cytotoxic CD8 clonotypes in ibrutinib-treated CLL. The repertoire was sequenced with immunoSEQ multiplex PCR; TCRdb's copy has only in-frame clones and lacks some. The sample lists about 140,000 clones; 80% were seen once. Sequenced material: PBMCs, taken after 36 months of ibrutinib treatment. Source of these receptors: a human donor with chronic lymphocytic leukemia.

This CDR3 reads CAISEGRRTGLNSPLHF. The CDR3, as DNA: TGTGCCATCAGTGAAGGGAGGCGGACAGGACTAAATTCACCCCTCCACTTT. The rearrangement joins TRBV10-3 to TRBJ1-6; 7 nucleotides match TRBD1. With V trimmed by 3 bases and J by 7 bases, 12 bases remained unmatched. Germline-derived CDR1 and CDR2 are ENHRY and SYGVKD. This CDR3 contains 17 residues.

This rearrangement joins TRBV11-3 to TRBJ2-7; D is possibly TRBD2 (5 bases). Germline CDR1 SGHNT, CDR2 YENEEA. Trimming cost V 0 bases and J 5 bases, with 8 bases left between them. CDR3 size: 13 residues. The CDR3 nucleotides read TGTGCCAGCAGCTTAGATCCCGGGGACGAGCAGTACTTC. It yields the protein CASSLDPGDEQYF.

The CDR3 region has the DNA TGCAGCGCCATGAAAACAGGGGGCACAATTGAAAAACTGTTTTTT. It translates to CSAMKTGGTIEKLFF. The chain is built from TRBV29-1 and TRBJ1-4; 9 bases are shared with TRBD1. The V gene end was trimmed by 7 bases and the J gene end by 7 bases; junction bases not matched to a gene: 13. From germline, CDR1 is SQVTM and CDR2 ANQGSEA. The CDR3 is made up of 15 amino acids.

This clone was counted a few times. The chain carries TRBV28 and TRBJ1-6; TRBD1 agrees at 9 bases. Germline lookup yields CDR1 MDHEN and CDR2 SYDVKM. Unmatched junction bases numbered 7, after V lost 6 bases and J lost 10 bases. The CDR3 covers 14 residues. Here the CDR3 DNA reads TGTGCCAGCAGCTTACAGGGGGCTTGGTCACCCCTCCACTTT. It is translated as CASSLQGAWSPLHF. Based on the CDR3 plus reference TRBV28 and TRBJ1-6, the full variable domain is DVKVTQSSRYLVKRTGEKVFLECVQDMDHENMFWYRQDPGLGLRLIYFSYDVKMKEKGDIPEGYSVSREKKERFSLILESASTNQTSMYLCASSLQGAWSPLHFGNGTRLTVT.

A few counts support this clone. V and J are TRBV6-5 and TRBJ1-6; 8 nucleotides match TRBD1. Looked up from germline, CDR1 is MNHEY and CDR2 is SVGAGI. The ends lost 0 bases at V and 10 bases at J; junction bases unmatched: 8. This CDR3 region has 16 residues. The CDR3 region is CASSYSQQGAGSPLHF. The DNA of the CDR3 is TGTGCCAGCAGTTACTCCCAGCAGGGGGCTGGGTCACCCCTCCACTTT.

The chain carries TRBV28 and TRBJ2-1; 11 nucleotides line up with TRBD2. This CDR3 has 15 amino acids. Germline lookup yields CDR1 MDHEN and CDR2 SYDVKM. V was clipped by 7 bases and J by 6 bases; unmatched bases: 8. The CDR3, as DNA: TGTGCCAGCACCCGACCTAGCGGGGGGCTCAATGAGCAGTTCTTC. Its translation is CASTRPSGGLNEQFF.

This clone was detected only once. The chain is built from TRBV6-1 and TRBJ2-4, with a weak D call TRBD1 (6 bases). Trimming took off 10 bases at V and 12 bases at J, with 19 bases between the two ends. In germline, CDR1 is MNHNS, CDR2 SASEGT. CDR3 length: 12 residues. This CDR3 is CATEIQGEAQYF. The CDR3 nucleotides are TGTGCCACGGAAATACAGGGTGAGGCTCAGTACTTC.

CDR3 region: CASSLGEGFSFHEQYF. The CDR3 DNA sequence: TGTGCCAGCAGCTTGGGTGAGGGGTTTAGTTTCCACGAGCAGTACTTC. The gene calls are TRBV5-4 and TRBJ2-7; D might be TRBD1 or TRBD2, each matching 5 bases. The length of the CDR3 is 16 residues. Trimming removed 0 bases at V and 5 bases at J, with 18 bases between. Germline CDR1 is SGHNT and CDR2 is YYREEE (reference sequence).

Only one count was recorded for this clone. The rearrangement uses TRBV6-5 and TRBJ2-7; D is undetermined. The CDR3 has 13 residues. V dropped 6 bases and J dropped 3 bases, with 12 bases sitting between them. In germline, CDR1 is MNHEY, CDR2 SVGAGI. CDR3 DNA sequence: TGTGCCAGCAGGTCGGACGCCGACTACGAGCAGTACTTC. It yields the protein CASRSDADYEQYF.

V usage is TRBV15 and J usage is TRBJ2-5; D assignment may be TRBD1 or TRBD2 (6 bases each). The CDR3 sequence is 13 residues long. CDR1 is LNHNV and CDR2 is YYDKDF in the germline V gene (reference sequence). Trimming cost V 8 bases and J 3 bases, with 13 bases left between them. The CDR3 loop is CATGRDIKETQYF. In nucleotides, the CDR3 is TGTGCCACCGGGCGGGACATAAAAGAGACCCAGTACTTC.

The genes are TRBV6-1 and TRBJ1-1; 7 bases agree with TRBD1. J lost 3 bases, V lost 6 bases, and 4 bases had no gene match. The CDR3 runs 13 residues. The germline CDR1 and CDR2 sequences are MNHNS and SASEGT. The CDR3: CASSRGVDTEAFF. As DNA, the CDR3 is TGTGCCAGCAGCAGGGGGGTCGACACTGAAGCTTTCTTT.

This sequence joins TRBV2 and TRBJ1-1; a possible D gene is TRBD1 (5 bases). This CDR3 contains 14 residues. Germline loops: CDR1 SNHLY, CDR2 FYNNEI. V was trimmed by 6 bases and J by 0 bases, leaving 11 bases between them. CDR3: CASRDPTVNTEAFF. CDR3 bases: TGTGCCAGCAGAGACCCGACAGTGAACACTGAAGCTTTCTTT. The variable domain in full, with the rest retrieved from reference TRBV2 and TRBJ1-1, is EPEVTQTPSHQVTQMGQEVILRCVPISNHLYFYWYRQILGQKVEFLVSFYNNEISEKSEIFDDQFSVERPDGSNFTLKIRSTKLEDSAMYFCASRDPTVNTEAFFGQGTRLTVV.

The chain uses TRBV11-3 and TRBJ2-1, with 12 bases lining up with TRBD2. This CDR3 spans 15 amino acids. Germline CDR1 SGHNT, CDR2 YENEEA. Trimming removed 2 bases from V and 7 bases from J; junction bases left unmatched: 3. The CDR3 here is CASSLLAGGRNEQFF. The CDR3 DNA follows: TGTGCCAGCAGCTTACTAGCGGGGGGGCGGAATGAGCAGTTCTTC.

J is TRBJ1-2 and V is TRBV25-1; TRBD1 aligns across 7 bases. The length of the CDR3 is 17 residues. The germline V gene encodes CDR1 MGHDK and CDR2 SYGVNS. With V trimmed by 4 bases and J by 0 bases, 11 bases remained unmatched. As DNA, the CDR3 is TGTGCCAGCAGTGCCAGAGGTGGGACAGACACTAACTATGGCTACACCTTC. Translation: CASSARGGTDTNYGYTF.

The J gene is TRBJ2-5, the V gene TRBV18, with 7 bases lining up with TRBD1. This CDR3 has 13 amino acids. The J segment lost 4 bases and the V segment lost 4 bases, leaving 3 bases of the junction unmatched. Germline lookup yields CDR1 KGHSH and CDR2 LQKENI. DNA for the CDR3: TGTGCCAGCTCACAGGGGGCTGGAGAGACCCAGTACTTC. Protein product: CASSQGAGETQYF.

The chain recombines TRBV29-1 with TRBJ2-7; the D gene is possibly TRBD1 (5 bases). CDR3 length: 11 amino acids. V lost 6 bases and J 0 bases, leaving 6 bases between the germline ends. Germline V gene lookup returns CDR1 SQVTM and CDR2 ANQGSEA. CDR3 region: CSVRVSYEQYF. CDR3 sequence (DNA): TGCAGCGTCAGGGTCTCCTACGAGCAGTACTTC.

This chain joins TRBV30 and TRBJ2-3; D not resolved. The CDR3 is 13 residues long. V was clipped by 0 bases and J by 2 bases, with 6 bases between them. Germline CDR1 and CDR2: GTSNPN and SVGIG (reference sequence). CDR3 DNA sequence: TGTGCCTGGAGTGTACCGCCCACAGATACGCAGTATTTT. Encoded protein: CAWSVPPTDTQYF.

A few counts support this clone. V gene TRBV11-2 combines with J gene TRBJ2-2, with a tentative D call TRBD1 (5 bases). This CDR3 has 15 residues. V was cut by 6 bases and J by 2 bases, with 13 bases left in between. CDR1 and CDR2 (germline): SGHAT, FQNNGV. The CDR3 DNA reads TGTGCCAGCAGTCGTCGGCAGGGCAACACCGGGGAGCTGTTTTTT. Its protein product is CASSRRQGNTGELFF.

V usage is TRBV28 and J usage is TRBJ1-1, with D hard to call. Between the trimmed V and J ends, which lost 4 bases and 1 base, there was a span of 16 bases. The CDR3 spans 16 residues. Germline CDR1 and CDR2: MDHEN and SYDVKM. CDR3 bases: TGTGCCAGCAGTTCCCTCCCTTTTCGAGGGAACACTGAAGCTTTCTTT. Its translation is CASSSLPFRGNTEAFF.

This clone was seen a handful of times. The chain has TRBV6-5 and TRBJ1-1; 8 positions agree with TRBD1. Trimming removed 2 bases from V and 5 bases from J; junction bases left unmatched: 4. CDR1 and CDR2 (germline): MNHEY, SVGAGI. The CDR3 is 14 residues long. The CDR3 is CASSYRTGRTEAFF. CDR3 DNA: TGTGCCAGCAGTTACCGGACAGGGAGGACTGAAGCTTTCTTT.

This sequence joins TRBV9 and TRBJ2-3; 7 nucleotides match TRBD1. This CDR3 comprises 17 residues. CDR1 is SGDLS, CDR2 YYNGEE, per germline. The J segment lost 2 bases and the V segment lost 0 bases, leaving 9 bases of the junction unmatched. The CDR3 is CASSVVGGRGHTDTQYF. The CDR3 nucleotides read TGTGCCAGCAGCGTAGTAGGGGGCCGGGGTCACACAGATACGCAGTATTTT.

The chain combines TRBV30 with TRBJ2-7; TRBD1 matches 9 bases. Germline trimming cut 4 bases from V and 2 bases from J; bases unmatched to any gene: 3. Germline V gene lookup returns CDR1 GTSNPN and CDR2 SVGIG (reference sequence). The CDR3 spans 13 residues. The DNA of the CDR3 is TGTGCCTGGAATAGGGACAGGGCCTACGAGCAGTACTTC. Amino acids: CAWNRDRAYEQYF.